This TCR beta chain was captured by sequencing in a study of control samples from healthy donors and cancer patients. The repertoire was sequenced with immunoSEQ multiplex PCR; TCRdb's copy has only in-frame clones and lacks some. The sample lists under 200,000 clones, roughly 95% occurring once. The CDR3 extends over 12 amino acids. CDR1 and CDR2 from the germline V gene are MNHEY and SVGAGI. V was trimmed by 6 bases and J by 2 bases, leaving 8 bases between them. This sequence joins TRBV6-5 and TRBJ2-7; unclear D gene. The sequence was collected from a woman between 25 and 40 years old in good health. The sequencing input was blood. CDR3 sequence: CASSAGAYEQYF. The CDR3 DNA reads TGTGCCAGCAGCGCCGGAGCCTACGAGCAGTACTTC.